This T cell receptor beta chain comes out of a study of blood T cell repertoires in COVID-19. Overall study: The study drew acute and convalescent COVID-19 samples from the United States, Italy and Spain. Sources were T cells, B-cell-depleted T cells, or PBMCs; the material itself was cDNA or gDNA.

CDR1 is SNHLY and CDR2 is FYNNEI in the germline V gene. V was clipped by 4 bases and J by 3 bases; unmatched bases: 1. The CDR3 sequence is 13 residues long. Per the original data handling: Nucleated cell counts were estimated from reference gene primer amplification. Sequencing was performed with immunoSEQ multiplex PCR; in TCRdb, only in-frame clones are kept and a portion is missing. The V and J calls and the clone size are those of that table, but D and trimming were determined from the DNA. The sample lists just over 150,000 clones, about 92% occurring once. The rearrangement links TRBV2 to TRBJ2-7; 9 bases are shared with TRBD1. The TCR originated in a man aged 25-45 years with COVID-19, enrolled during active disease. Specimen: peripheral blood. CDR3 in amino acids: CASSADRGYEQYF. The CDR3 DNA follows: TGTGCCAGCAGTGCGGACAGGGGCTACGAGCAGTACTTC.